One T cell receptor beta chain is described in this entry. In the study's own analysis: Estimates of nucleated cell counts were drawn from the amplification of reference gene primers. Sequencing used immunoSEQ multiplex PCR; TCRdb keeps in-frame clones, though not all of them. For V, J and clone size, that table is used; D and trimming come from the DNA. The sample holds 150,000 to 200,000 clones, 75% to 85% seen once. The data originate from a study of blood T cell repertoires in COVID-19. Background on the study: T cells, B-cell-depleted T cells, or PBMCs supplied cDNA or gDNA.

Germline V gene lookup returns CDR1 SGHVS and CDR2 FQNEAQ. Trimming shortened V by 5 bases and J by 6 bases, and 10 bases separated the two germline ends. This CDR3 has 12 amino acids. The material sequenced was peripheral blood. This receptor was obtained from a human donor in a cohort sampled during active COVID-19. This chain uses TRBV7-8 with TRBJ1-2, with D maybe TRBD1 (5 bases). CDR3 DNA sequence: TGTGCCAGCAGCAGGGACTTCGATGGCTACACCTTC. This translates into CASSRDFDGYTF.